This T cell receptor (beta chain) stems from a study of blood T cell repertoires in COVID-19. Method: immunoSEQ multiplex PCR; TCRdb's copy keeps in-frame clones and lacks some. The repertoire holds 190,000 or so clones, roughly 87% seen once, with approximately 10% in the top ten. The source material was PBMCs or T cells enriched from blood (not recorded which). The receptor was derived from a man between 18 and 29 years old with acute COVID-19.

The DNA for the CDR3 is TGCGCCAGCAGCTTGGCAGGGGGTCCGCGGCGCGGGGAGAACTATGGCTACACCTTC. Its translation is CASSLAGGPRRGENYGYTF. The rearrangement uses TRBV5-1 and TRBJ1-2; 7 bases match TRBD1. CDR3 length equals 19 residues. Trimming at V came to 0 bases and at J to 2 bases, leaving 16 bases not matched to a gene. Germline V gene data show CDR1 as SGHRS and CDR2 as YFSETQ.